The clone carrying this T cell receptor beta chain has only one observation. The antigen remains unidentified. The table came from immunoSEQ multiplex PCR; TCRdb's copy has only in-frame clones and leaves some out. Of thousands of clones detected, approximately 88% appear once; the ten largest clones hold 3% to 3.5%. The data were taken from a study of immune evolution from preneoplasia to lung adenocarcinoma. Study findings and constraints: Normal lung had highest clonality; later lesions appeared denser, more diverse. T cell clonality was higher in KRAS-mutant than EGFR-mutant or wild-type nodules.

CDR1 and CDR2 (germline): SNHLY, FYNNEI. The ends lost 3 bases at V and 5 bases at J; junction bases unmatched: 6. The CDR3 spans 14 residues. H&E slides confirmed each diagnosis, reviewed by two pathologists independently. After pathologic assessment, macro-dissection selected premalignant or tumor cells for extraction. The TCR comes from an older donor with lung adenocarcinoma. Sequenced input: FFPE lung adenocarcinoma in situ tissue. This chain connects TRBV2 to TRBJ2-7; TRBD1 agrees at 8 bases. DNA for the CDR3: TGTGCCAGCAGTGATCGGACAGGGATTAACGAGCAGTACTTC. Encoded protein: CASSDRTGINEQYF.